This T cell receptor (beta chain) was observed in a study of human T cells and chemical hapten exposure. Overall study: Alopecia areata, totalis or universalis affected patients, mainly female.

Time point given: patch test 1, 2 weeks after DPC sensitization. The treatment denotes: therapeutic diphenylcyclopropenone sensitization with weekly scalp DPC. General study points: Significantly more large CDR3 similarity clusters were formed by expanded TCRs than by controls. After DPC sensitization, TCRs above 1 in 1000 frequency showed no change.

Of note for this clonotype: Its target is unknown.

CDR3 length: 13 amino acids. J was trimmed by 12 bases and V by 1 base; bases with no gene match: 4. Germline CDR1 reads SGHDN; CDR2 reads FVKESK. TCRdb analysed the RACE reads with MiXCR anew, one entry per CDR3 protein. The data hold tens of thousands of distinct CDR3 sequences, with around 30% observed a single time. This material consisted of whole blood, taken in connection with sensitization to the hapten diphenylcyclopropenone (DPC). The sequence was obtained from a man between 40 and 49 years old with alopecia areata. Some clones in this sample may be carry-over from other donors' samples. The chain recombines TRBV14 with TRBJ2-7, with 12 bases aligning to TRBD2. The CDR3 DNA reads TGTGCCAGCAGCCAAGTTCTAGCGGGAGGGCCGTACTTC. This encodes CASSQVLAGGPYF. The full variable domain, completed using reference TRBV14 and TRBJ2-7, is EAGVTQFPSHSVIEKGQTVTLRCDPISGHDNLYWYRRVMGKEIKFLLHFVKESKQDESGMPNNRFLAERTGGTYSTLKVQPAELEDSGVYFCASSQVLAGGPYFGPGTRLTVT.